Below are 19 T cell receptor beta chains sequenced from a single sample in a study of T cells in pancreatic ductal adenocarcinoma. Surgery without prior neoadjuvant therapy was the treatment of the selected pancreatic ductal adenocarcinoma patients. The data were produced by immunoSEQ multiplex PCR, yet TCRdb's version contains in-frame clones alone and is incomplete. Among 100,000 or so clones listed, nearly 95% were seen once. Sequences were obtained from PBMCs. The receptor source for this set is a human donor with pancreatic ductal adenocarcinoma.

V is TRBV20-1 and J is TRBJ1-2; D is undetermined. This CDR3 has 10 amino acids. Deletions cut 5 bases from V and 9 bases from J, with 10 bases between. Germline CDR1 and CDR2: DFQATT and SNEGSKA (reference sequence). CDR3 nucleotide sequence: TGCAGTGCTGGGGAGAATAGCTACACCTTC. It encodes CSAGENSYTF.

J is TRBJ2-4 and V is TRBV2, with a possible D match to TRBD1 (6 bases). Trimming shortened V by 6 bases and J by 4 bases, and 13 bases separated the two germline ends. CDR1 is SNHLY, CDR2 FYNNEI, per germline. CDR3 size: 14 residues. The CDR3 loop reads CASRTGTPKNIQYF. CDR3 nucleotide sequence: TGTGCCAGCAGGACCGGGACACCAAAAAACATTCAGTACTTC.

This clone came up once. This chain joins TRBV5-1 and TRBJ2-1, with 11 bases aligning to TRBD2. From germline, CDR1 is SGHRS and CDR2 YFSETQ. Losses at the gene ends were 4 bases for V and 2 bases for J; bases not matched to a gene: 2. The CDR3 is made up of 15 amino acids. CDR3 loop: CASSATSGAYNEQFF. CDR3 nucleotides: TGCGCCAGCAGCGCGACTAGCGGGGCCTACAATGAGCAGTTCTTC.

The chain's CDR3 is CASSLGERGAQYF. CDR3 bases: TGTGCCAGCAGCTTAGGAGAGCGTGGAGCGCAGTATTTT. The chain joins TRBV7-6 to TRBJ2-3; D is unresolved. The CDR3 covers 13 residues. V dropped 1 base and J dropped 10 bases, with 12 bases sitting between them. CDR1 is SGHVS, CDR2 FNYEAQ, per germline.

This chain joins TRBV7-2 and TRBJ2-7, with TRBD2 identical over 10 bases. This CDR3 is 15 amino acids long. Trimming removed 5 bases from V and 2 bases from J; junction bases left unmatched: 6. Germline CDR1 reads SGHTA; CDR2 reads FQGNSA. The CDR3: CASSPQLAGPYEQYF. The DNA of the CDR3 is TGTGCCAGCAGCCCCCAACTAGCGGGACCCTACGAGCAGTACTTC.

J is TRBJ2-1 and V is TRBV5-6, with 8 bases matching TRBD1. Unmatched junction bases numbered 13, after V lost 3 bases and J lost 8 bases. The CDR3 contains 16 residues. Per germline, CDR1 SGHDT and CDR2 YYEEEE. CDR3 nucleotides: TGTGCCAGCAGCTCGACAGGGGTTACGAGTTCCGATGAGCAGTTCTTC. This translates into CASSSTGVTSSDEQFF.

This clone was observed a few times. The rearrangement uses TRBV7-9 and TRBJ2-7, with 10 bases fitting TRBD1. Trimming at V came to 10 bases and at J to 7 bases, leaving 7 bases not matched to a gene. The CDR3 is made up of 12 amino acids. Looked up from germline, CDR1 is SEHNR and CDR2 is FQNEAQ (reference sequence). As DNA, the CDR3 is TGTGCCACCCGACAGGGGGCTTGGGAGCAGTACTTC. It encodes CATRQGAWEQYF.

The CDR3 region is CASSSGQNSGANVLTF. In DNA, the CDR3 is TGTGCCAGCAGCTCGGGACAGAACTCTGGGGCCAACGTCCTGACTTTC. This chain uses TRBV11-2 with TRBJ2-6; 7 bases align to TRBD1. CDR1 SGHAT and CDR2 FQNNGV come from the germline V gene. The CDR3 totals 16 residues. The V and J ends lost 4 bases and 0 bases, in that order; junction bases with no gene match: 3.

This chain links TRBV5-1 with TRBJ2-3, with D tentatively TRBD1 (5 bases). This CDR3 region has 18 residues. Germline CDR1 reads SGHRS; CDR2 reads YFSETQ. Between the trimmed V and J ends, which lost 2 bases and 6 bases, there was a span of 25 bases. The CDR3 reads CASSLPTLLTGSTDTQYF. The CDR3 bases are TGCGCCAGCAGCTTACCAACCCTCCTCACAGGAAGTACGGATACGCAGTATTTT.

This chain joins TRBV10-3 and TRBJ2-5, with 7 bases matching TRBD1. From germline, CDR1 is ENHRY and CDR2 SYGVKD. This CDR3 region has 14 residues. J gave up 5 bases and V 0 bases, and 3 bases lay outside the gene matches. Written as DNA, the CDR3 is TGTGCCATCAGTGAGTCGACAGGGATCGAGACCCAGTACTTC. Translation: CAISESTGIETQYF.

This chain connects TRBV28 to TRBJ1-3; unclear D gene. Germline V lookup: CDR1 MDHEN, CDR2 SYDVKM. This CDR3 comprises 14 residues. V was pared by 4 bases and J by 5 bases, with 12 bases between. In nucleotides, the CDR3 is TGTGCCAGCAGTTCTGGTCAGGCTCGAAACACCATATATTTT. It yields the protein CASSSGQARNTIYF. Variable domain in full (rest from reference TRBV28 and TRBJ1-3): DVKVTQSSRYLVKRTGEKVFLECVQDMDHENMFWYRQDPGLGLRLIYFSYDVKMKEKGDIPEGYSVSREKKERFSLILESASTNQTSMYLCASSSGQARNTIYFGEGSWLTVV.

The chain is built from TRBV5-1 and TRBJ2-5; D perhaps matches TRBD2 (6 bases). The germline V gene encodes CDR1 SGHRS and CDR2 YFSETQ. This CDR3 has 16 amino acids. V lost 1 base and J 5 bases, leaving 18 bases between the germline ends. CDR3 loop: CASSLRAGMVRETQYF. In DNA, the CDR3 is TGCGCCAGCAGCTTGAGGGCGGGGATGGTCCGGGAGACCCAGTACTTC.

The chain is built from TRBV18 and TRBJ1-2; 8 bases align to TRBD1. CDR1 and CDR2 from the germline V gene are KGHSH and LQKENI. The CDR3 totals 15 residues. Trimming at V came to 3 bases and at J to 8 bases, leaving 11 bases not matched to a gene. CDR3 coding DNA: TGTGCCAGCTCACCCCTCGGACAGGGAGGAGGAGGCTACACCTTC. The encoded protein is CASSPLGQGGGGYTF. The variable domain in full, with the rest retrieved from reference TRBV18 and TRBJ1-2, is NAGVMQNPRHLVRRRGQEARLRCSPMKGHSHVYWYRQLPEEGLKFMVYLQKENIIDESGMPKERFSAEFPKEGPSILRIQQVVRGDSAAYFCASSPLGQGGGGYTFGSGTRLTVV.

CDR3 residues: CAWGGLGTQYF. The CDR3 nucleotides read TGTGCCTGGGGGGGACTAGGGACGCAGTATTTT. The chain carries TRBV30 and TRBJ2-3, with 8 bases identical to TRBD2. Germline assignment: CDR1 GTSNPN and CDR2 SVGIG (reference sequence). The V gene end was trimmed by 5 bases and the J gene end by 9 bases; junction bases not matched to a gene: 4. This CDR3 has 11 amino acids.

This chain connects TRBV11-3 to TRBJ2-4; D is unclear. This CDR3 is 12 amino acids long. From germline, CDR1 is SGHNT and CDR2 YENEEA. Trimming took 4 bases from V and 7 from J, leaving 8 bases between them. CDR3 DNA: TGTGCCAGCAGCTCGGGTGGTAACATTCAGTACTTC. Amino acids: CASSSGGNIQYF.

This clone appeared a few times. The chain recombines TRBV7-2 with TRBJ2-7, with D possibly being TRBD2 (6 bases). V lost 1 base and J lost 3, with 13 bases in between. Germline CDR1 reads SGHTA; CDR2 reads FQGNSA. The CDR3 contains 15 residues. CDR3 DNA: TGTGCCAGCAGCTTAGGGGGACTTGCTCTCTACGAGCAGTACTTC. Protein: CASSLGGLALYEQYF.

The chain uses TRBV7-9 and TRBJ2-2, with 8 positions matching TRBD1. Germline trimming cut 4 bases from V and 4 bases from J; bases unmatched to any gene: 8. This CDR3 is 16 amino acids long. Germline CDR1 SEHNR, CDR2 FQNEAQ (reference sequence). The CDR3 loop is CASSSPQGARTGELFF. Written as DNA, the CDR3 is TGTGCCAGCAGCTCCCCTCAGGGGGCGCGCACCGGGGAGCTGTTTTTT.

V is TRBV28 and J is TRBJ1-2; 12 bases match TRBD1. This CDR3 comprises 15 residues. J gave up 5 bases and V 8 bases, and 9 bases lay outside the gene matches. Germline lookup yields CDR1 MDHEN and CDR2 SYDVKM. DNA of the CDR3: TGTGCCAGCGTCCTTCCGGGACAGGGGGCGTATGGCTACACCTTC. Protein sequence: CASVLPGQGAYGYTF.

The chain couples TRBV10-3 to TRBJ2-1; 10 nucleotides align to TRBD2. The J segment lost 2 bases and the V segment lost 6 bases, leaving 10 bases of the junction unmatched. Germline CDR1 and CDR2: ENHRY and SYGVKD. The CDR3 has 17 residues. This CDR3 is CAISVKPGLATYNEQFF. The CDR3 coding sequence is TGTGCCATCAGCGTTAAACCGGGACTAGCGACCTACAATGAGCAGTTCTTC.